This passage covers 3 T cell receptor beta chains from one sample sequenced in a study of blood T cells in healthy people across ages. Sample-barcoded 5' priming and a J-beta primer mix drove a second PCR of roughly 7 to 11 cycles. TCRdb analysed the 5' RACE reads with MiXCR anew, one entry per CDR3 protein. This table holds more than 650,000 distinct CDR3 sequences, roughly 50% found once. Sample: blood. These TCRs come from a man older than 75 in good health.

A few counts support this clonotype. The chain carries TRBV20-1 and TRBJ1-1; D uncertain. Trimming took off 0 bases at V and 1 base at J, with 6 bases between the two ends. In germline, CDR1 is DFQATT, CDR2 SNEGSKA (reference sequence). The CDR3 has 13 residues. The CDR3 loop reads CSARDQANTEAFF. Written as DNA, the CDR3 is TGCAGTGCTAGAGATCAGGCGAACACTGAAGCTTTCTTT.

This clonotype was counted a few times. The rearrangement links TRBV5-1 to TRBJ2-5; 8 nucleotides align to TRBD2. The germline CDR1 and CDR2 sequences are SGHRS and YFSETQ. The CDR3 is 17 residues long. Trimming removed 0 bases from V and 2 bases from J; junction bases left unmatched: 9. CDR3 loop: CASSLGGGLGVQETQYF. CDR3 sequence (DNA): TGCGCCAGCAGCTTGGGGGGGGGACTAGGAGTTCAAGAGACCCAGTACTTC.

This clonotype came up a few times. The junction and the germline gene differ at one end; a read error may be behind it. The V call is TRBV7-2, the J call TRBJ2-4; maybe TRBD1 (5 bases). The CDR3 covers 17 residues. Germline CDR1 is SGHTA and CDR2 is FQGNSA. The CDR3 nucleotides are TGTGCCAGCAGCGATCAATGGGGCCCTGGAGCCGAAAACATTCAGTACTTC. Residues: CASSDQWGPGAENIQYF. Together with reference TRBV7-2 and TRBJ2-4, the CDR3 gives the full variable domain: GAGVSQSPSNKVTEKGKDVELRCDPISGHTALYWYRQSLGQGLEFLIYFQGNSAPDKSGLPSDRFSAERTGGSVSTLTIQRTQQEDSAVYLCASSDQWGPGAENIQYFGAGTRLSVL.